Below are 20 T cell receptor beta chains sequenced from a single sample in a study of blood T cell repertoires in COVID-19. The protocol was immunoSEQ multiplex PCR, while the TCRdb copy is restricted to in-frame clones and leaves out a portion. This table holds 210,000 or so clones, 70% to 80% found once. The sequenced sample was peripheral blood. The receptors come from a man aged 45 to 65 who had recovered from COVID-19.

This chain connects TRBV7-3 to TRBJ2-1; 13 bases are a match to TRBD2. In germline, CDR1 is SGHTA, CDR2 FQGTGA. Unmatched junction bases numbered 3, after V lost 4 bases and J lost 3 bases. This CDR3 region has 16 residues. In DNA form, the CDR3 reads TGTGCCAGCAGCTCGTGGACTAGCGGGAGCTACAATGAGCAGTTCTTC. It specifies CASSSWTSGSYNEQFF. The whole variable domain, filled in from reference TRBV7-3 and TRBJ2-1, reads GAGVSQTPSNKVTEKGKYVELRCDPISGHTALYWYRQSLGQGPEFLIYFQGTGAADDSGLPNDRFFAVRPEGSVSTLKIQRTERGDSAVYLCASSSWTSGSYNEQFFGPGTRLTVL.

The rearrangement links TRBV19 to TRBJ1-1; D is possibly TRBD1 (6 bases). Per the germline V gene, CDR1 is LNHDA and CDR2 is SQIVND (reference sequence). This CDR3 contains 16 residues. The ends were cut back, 2 bases at V and 0 bases at J, with 13 bases in the middle. CDR3 DNA sequence: TGTGCCAGTAGTATAATAAGGGGACACCTGAACACTGAAGCTTTCTTT. Translation gives CASSIIRGHLNTEAFF. Filled out from reference TRBV19 and TRBJ1-1, the complete variable domain reads DGGITQSPKYLFRKEGQNVTLSCEQNLNHDAMYWYRQDPGQGLRLIYYSQIVNDFQKGDIAEGYSVSREKKESFPLTVTSAQKNPTAFYLCASSIIRGHLNTEAFFGQGTRLTVV.

The rearrangement joins TRBV5-6 to TRBJ1-5, with D possibly TRBD1 on 6 matching bases. Per the germline V gene, CDR1 is SGHDT and CDR2 is YYEEEE. The CDR3 runs to 14 residues. V was shortened by 1 base and J by 7 bases, with 12 bases between the two germline ends. This CDR3 is CASSLWQGWQPQHF. CDR3 coding DNA: TGTGCCAGCAGCTTGTGGCAGGGGTGGCAGCCCCAGCATTTT. Full variable domain (missing parts from reference TRBV5-6 and TRBJ1-5): DAGVTQSPTHLIKTRGQQVTLRCSPKSGHDTVSWYQQALGQGPQFIFQYYEEEERQRGNFPDRFSGHQFPNYSSELNVNALLLGDSALYLCASSLWQGWQPQHFGDGTRLSIL.

V is TRBV21-1 and J is TRBJ2-7; the table's D call TRBD1 went unverified against the DNA. TRBV21-1 is a recognized pseudogene. The CDR3 extends over 20 amino acids. This CDR3 is CASSKAGWGQTIPQTYEQYF. CDR3 nucleotide sequence: TGTGCCAGCAGCAAGGCAGGCTGGGGACAGACGATCCCGCAGACCTACGAGCAGTACTTC.

The chain recombines TRBV7-2 with TRBJ2-1, with a weak D call TRBD2 (6 bases). Trimming stripped 5 bases from V and 9 bases from J, with 11 bases between. Germline CDR1 SGHTA, CDR2 FQGNSA. This CDR3 has 12 residues. CDR3 in DNA: TGTGCCAGCAGCCACGTCGGGAGTGAGCAGTTCTTC. Translating gives CASSHVGSEQFF.

The chain joins TRBV27 to TRBJ2-1; 8 nucleotides match TRBD2. CDR3 length equals 16 residues. CDR1 is MNHEY, CDR2 SMNVEV, per germline (reference sequence). J was trimmed by 0 bases and V by 2 bases; bases with no gene match: 3. CDR3 loop: CASSLGLADSYNEQFF. The DNA for the CDR3 is TGTGCCAGCAGTTTAGGACTAGCAGACTCCTACAATGAGCAGTTCTTC.

V gene TRBV3-1 (or the pseudogene TRBV3-2) combines with J gene TRBJ1-1, with D possibly being TRBD1 (6 bases). The V and J ends lost 1 base and 1 base respectively, with 16 bases between them. This CDR3 is 17 amino acids long. Germline CDR1 reads LGHDT; CDR2 reads YNNKEL (reference sequence). The CDR3 nucleotides read TGTGCCAGCAGCCAAGGAATCACCCGCAGGGGGAACACTGAAGCTTTCTTT. Translation gives CASSQGITRRGNTEAFF.

This clone was counted only a few times. V is TRBV18 and J is TRBJ1-1, with TRBD1 identical over 8 bases. Germline V gene lookup returns CDR1 KGHSH and CDR2 LQKENI. This CDR3 region has 16 residues. V lost 4 bases, J lost 0 bases, and 7 bases stayed unmatched. This chain's CDR3 is CASSRYRGEMNTEAFF. CDR3 nucleotides: TGTGCCAGCTCACGATACAGGGGGGAGATGAACACTGAAGCTTTCTTT.

The J gene is TRBJ2-5, the V gene TRBV11-2; 7 bases map to TRBD1. Germline V gene sequence: CDR1 SGHAT, CDR2 FQNNGV. J was trimmed by 3 bases and V by 1 base; bases with no gene match: 5. The CDR3 is 15 amino acids. The CDR3 region is CASSLVVDREETQYF. The CDR3 DNA sequence: TGTGCCAGCAGCTTAGTTGTTGACAGGGAAGAGACCCAGTACTTC.

V usage is TRBV11-2 and J usage is TRBJ2-7; possible D gene TRBD1, 6 bases. V lost 1 base and J lost 5, with 12 bases in between. This CDR3 contains 14 residues. Germline CDR1 is SGHAT and CDR2 is FQNNGV. The CDR3 loop reads CASSLGTQGNEQYF. CDR3 coding DNA: TGTGCCAGCAGCTTAGGGACGCAGGGGAACGAGCAGTACTTC.

This clone was detected only once. The DNA of the CDR3 is TGTGCCAGCAGCGACCGGGGTCCCCCTCAGCCCCAGCATTTT. Its translation: CASSDRGPPQPQHF. The chain has TRBV6-6 and TRBJ1-5; D call uncertain. Trimming left V 6 bases short and J 6 bases short, with 15 bases between. The CDR3 contains 14 residues. Germline CDR1 reads MNHNY; CDR2 reads SVGAGI (reference sequence).

The rearrangement links TRBV9 to TRBJ2-1; 7 bases fit TRBD1. Germline loops: CDR1 SGDLS, CDR2 YYNGEE. The CDR3 contains 15 residues. Trimming cost V 7 bases and J 0 bases; bases outside gene matches: 7. The DNA for the CDR3 is TGTGCCAGCGCCCGACAGGGAAGCTCCTACAATGAGCAGTTCTTC. Translated, it gives CASARQGSSYNEQFF.

The rearrangement uses TRBV11-2 and TRBJ2-7; D may be TRBD1 (6 bases). V was clipped by 5 bases and J by 2 bases, with 19 bases between them. The CDR3 runs to 16 residues. Germline V gives CDR1 SGHAT, CDR2 FQNNGV. CDR3 amino acids: CASSPRHGDTPYEQYF. The CDR3 nucleotides are TGTGCCAGCAGCCCCCGTCATGGGGACACCCCCTACGAGCAGTACTTC. Full variable domain (remainder filled in from reference TRBV11-2 and TRBJ2-7): EAGVAQSPRYKIIEKRQSVAFWCNPISGHATLYWYQQILGQGPKLLIQFQNNGVVDDSQLPKDRFSAERLKGVDSTLKIQPAKLEDSAVYLCASSPRHGDTPYEQYFGPGTRLTVT.

V and J are TRBV24-1 and TRBJ2-1, with D possibly TRBD1 on 6 matching bases. The V gene lost 3 bases and the J gene lost 8 bases, with 13 bases spanning the gap. Germline-derived CDR1 and CDR2 are KGHDR and SFDVKD. The CDR3 spans 14 residues. The DNA of the CDR3 is TGTGCCACCAGTGATACCACAGGGCGGGATGAGCAGTTCTTC. As protein: CATSDTTGRDEQFF.

This clone was found a few times. The V gene is TRBV7-9, the J gene TRBJ2-1; D unclear. This CDR3 has 12 amino acids. The germline V gene has CDR1 SEHNR and CDR2 FQNEAQ (reference sequence). V shed 5 bases and J shed 6 bases, with 8 bases lying between them. The CDR3 DNA reads as TGTGCCAGCAGCCCGGGTATCAATGAGCAGTTCTTC. Encoded protein: CASSPGINEQFF.

This chain joins TRBV13 and TRBJ2-7, with D possibly TRBD2 on 6 matching bases. This CDR3 spans 18 amino acids. Trimming took off 3 bases at V and 2 bases at J, with 23 bases between the two ends. CDR1 PRHDT and CDR2 FYEKMQ come from the germline V gene (reference sequence). The CDR3 sequence is CASSLRRPSEPEPYEQYF. DNA for the CDR3: TGTGCCAGCAGCTTGAGACGGCCTAGCGAGCCTGAGCCCTACGAGCAGTACTTC.

The chain has TRBV7-2 and TRBJ2-3; 11 nucleotides agree with TRBD2. Trimming took 1 base from V and 6 from J; bases not matched to a gene: 9. The CDR3 loop spans 17 amino acids. Germline CDR1 reads SGHTA; CDR2 reads FQGNSA. CDR3 sequence: CASSLGLAGGLLDTQYF. In DNA, the CDR3 is TGTGCCAGCAGCTTAGGGCTAGCGGGAGGCCTGTTGGATACGCAGTATTTT.

There are many counts of this clone. The chain joins TRBV7-2 to TRBJ2-7, with D unclear. Germline values: CDR1 SGHTA, CDR2 FQGNSA. Deletions cut 4 bases from V and 2 bases from J, with 3 bases between. The CDR3 has 11 amino acids. CDR3 region: CASSYTYEQYF. CDR3 coding DNA: TGTGCCAGCAGCTACACCTACGAGCAGTACTTC.

This clone was detected many times. The chain recombines TRBV18 with TRBJ2-7; the D gene is possibly TRBD2 (6 bases). CDR1 is KGHSH, CDR2 LQKENI, per germline. V lost 2 bases to trimming and J lost 2 bases, with 7 bases between them. The CDR3 is made up of 13 amino acids. This CDR3 is CASSPGEAYEQYF. DNA of the CDR3: TGTGCCAGCTCACCAGGGGAGGCCTACGAGCAGTACTTC. The complete variable domain, with remaining parts taken from reference TRBV18 and TRBJ2-7, reads NAGVMQNPRHLVRRRGQEARLRCSPMKGHSHVYWYRQLPEEGLKFMVYLQKENIIDESGMPKERFSAEFPKEGPSILRIQQVVRGDSAAYFCASSPGEAYEQYFGPGTRLTVT.

The chain joins TRBV20-1 to TRBJ1-2, with D perhaps matching TRBD1 (6 bases). The CDR3 contains 11 residues. V was clipped by 4 bases and J by 6 bases, with 9 bases between them. Germline CDR1 reads DFQATT; CDR2 reads SNEGSKA (reference sequence). The CDR3 loop is CSAKDRNGYTF. CDR3 coding DNA: TGCAGTGCTAAGGACAGAAATGGCTACACCTTC.